Following are 14 T cell receptor beta chains from one sample sequenced in a study of blood T cells in healthy people across ages. A second PCR of roughly 7 to 11 cycles used a sample-barcoded 5' primer and a J-beta primer mix. TCRdb recomputed calls from the 5' RACE reads with MiXCR, one row per CDR3 protein. Among roughly 730,000 distinct CDR3 sequences listed, 56% were seen once. The specimen was blood. The receptors here all came from a man in his forties or fifties in good health.

The chain has TRBV6-1 and TRBJ2-7; D call uncertain. Trimming left V 9 bases short and J 3 bases short, with 6 bases between. Looked up from germline, CDR1 is MNHNS and CDR2 is SASEGT. The CDR3 sequence is 10 residues long. DNA for the CDR3: TGTGCCAGTTATAACTACGAGCAGTACTTC. Its translation: CASYNYEQYF.

For this clonotype: A much larger clonotype is one base distant, so this may be a read error. This chain joins TRBV7-8 and TRBJ1-1; D is perhaps TRBD1 (5 bases). Trimming took off 4 bases at V and 5 bases at J, with 17 bases between the two ends. The germline V gene has CDR1 SGHVS and CDR2 FQNEAQ. CDR3 length equals 15 residues. The CDR3 reads CASSWGAAGGTEAFF. The CDR3 DNA reads TGTGCCAGCAGCTGGGGCGCGGCTGGGGGGACTGAAGCTTTCTTT.

This clonotype was recorded many times. The chain employs TRBV10-3 and TRBJ2-3; the D gene is possibly TRBD2 (5 bases). This CDR3 region has 14 residues. Trimming left V 11 bases short and J 5 bases short, with 20 bases between. Germline-derived CDR1 and CDR2 are ENHRY and SYGVKD. CDR3 nucleotides: TGTGCCGGAGGTCTGAGCGCCTCCAAAGATACGCAGTATTTT. It is translated as CAGGLSASKDTQYF.

The rearrangement uses TRBV28 and TRBJ2-2; no firm D call. Per the germline V gene, CDR1 is MDHEN and CDR2 is SYDVKM. The CDR3 runs 12 residues. The V and J ends lost 5 bases and 6 bases respectively, with 7 bases between them. DNA for the CDR3: TGTGCCAGCAGTCTCGACTCCGGGGAGCTGTTTTTT. It yields the protein CASSLDSGELFF.

The genes are TRBV27 and TRBJ2-7; 9 nucleotides align to TRBD2. CDR1 MNHEY and CDR2 SMNVEV come from the germline V gene (reference sequence). The CDR3 has 16 amino acids. Trimming at V came to 5 bases and at J to 2 bases, leaving 10 bases not matched to a gene. Here the CDR3 reads CASSVYGTSRAYEQYF. CDR3 in DNA: TGTGCCAGCAGTGTCTATGGGACTAGCAGGGCCTACGAGCAGTACTTC.

Regarding this clonotype: Compared with germline, one end of the junction differs, possibly owing to a read error. The chain recombines TRBV4-2 with TRBJ1-1; 9 bases fit TRBD1. This CDR3 comprises 16 residues. Germline CDR1 is LGHNA and CDR2 is YNFKEQ. The CDR3, as DNA: TGTGCCAGCAGCCAAGGGACAGGACAGGGGAACACTGAGGCTTTCTTT. Translation gives CASSQGTGQGNTEAFF.

In its sample, this clonotype was seen a few times. J is TRBJ1-2 and V is TRBV6-5, with D perhaps matching TRBD1 (5 bases). The V gene's germline CDR1 is MNHEY and CDR2 SVGAGI. V gave up 0 bases and J gave up 2 bases, with 13 bases separating them. CDR3 length: 16 amino acids. The CDR3 nucleotides are TGTGCCAGCAGTTACTCACCCCGGGACCAAAACTATGGCTACACCTTC. It translates to CASSYSPRDQNYGYTF.

This clonotype occurred a few times. The V call is TRBV20-1, the J call TRBJ2-3; TRBD1 or TRBD2 may be the D gene (5 bases each). Germline CDR1 reads DFQATT; CDR2 reads SNEGSKA (reference sequence). The CDR3 runs to 15 residues. V was cut by 0 bases and J by 2 bases, with 12 bases left in between. For the CDR3, the DNA is TGCAGTGCTAGAGATGCAGGGAGTTCCACAGATACGCAGTATTTT. Translated: CSARDAGSSTDTQYF.

This clonotype was detected a few times. The V call is TRBV5-1, the J call TRBJ2-7; weak D call: TRBD2 (6 bases). Gene TRBJ2-5 matches the end of the DNA better, so the J call may be wrong. Germline CDR1 reads SGHRS; CDR2 reads YFSETQ. CDR3 size: 16 residues. The chain's CDR3 is CASSPTHVGSGETQYF. DNA of the CDR3: TGCGCCAGCAGCCCGACTCATGTCGGCAGCGGGGAGACCCAGTACTTC.

The chain's CDR3 is CASSEGAGWETQYF. The CDR3, as DNA: TGTGCCAGCAGTGAAGGGGCGGGATGGGAGACCCAGTACTTC. This chain connects TRBV6-1 to TRBJ2-5; perhaps TRBD2 as D (6 bases). The CDR3 runs to 14 residues. CDR1 MNHNS and CDR2 SASEGT come from the germline V gene. Trimming took off 1 base at V and 5 bases at J, with 11 bases between the two ends.

The chain uses TRBV27 and TRBJ2-7; D may correspond to TRBD1 or TRBD2 (6 bases each). The germline V gene has CDR1 MNHEY and CDR2 SMNVEV (reference sequence). V lost 2 bases, J lost 4 bases, and 12 bases lay in between. CDR3 size: 14 residues. CDR3 residues: CASSLQGRGYEQYF. In nucleotides, the CDR3 is TGTGCCAGCAGTTTACAGGGGCGGGGATACGAGCAGTACTTC.

This chain uses TRBV20-1 with TRBJ1-2; D gene unclear. V was clipped by 3 bases and J by 0 bases, with 8 bases between them. The CDR3 runs 13 residues. Germline V lookup: CDR1 DFQATT, CDR2 SNEGSKA (reference sequence). The CDR3 coding sequence is TGCAGTGCTAGTTTACAGACTAACTATGGCTACACCTTC. Protein sequence: CSASLQTNYGYTF.

This clonotype turned up a few times. The CDR3 reads CSASLGQGYEQYF. Here the CDR3 DNA reads TGCAGTGCTTCTCTCGGACAGGGGTACGAGCAGTACTTC. This chain uses TRBV20-1 with TRBJ2-7, with TRBD1 identical over 9 bases. The CDR3 length is 13 residues. Looked up from germline, CDR1 is DFQATT and CDR2 is SNEGSKA (reference sequence). V shed 5 bases, J shed 4 bases, and the junction held 6 bases outside the gene matches.

The V call is TRBV3-1, the J call TRBJ2-7; 7 bases line up with TRBD2. With V trimmed by 0 bases and J by 6 bases, 2 bases remained unmatched. This CDR3 contains 13 residues. The germline V gene encodes CDR1 LGHDT and CDR2 YNNKEL (reference sequence). CDR3 in amino acids: CASSQEGGVEQYF. CDR3 coding DNA: TGTGCCAGCAGCCAAGAGGGAGGGGTCGAGCAGTACTTC.